This TCR beta chain was profiled in a study of shared clonotypes between healthy human individuals. Trimming took off 6 bases at V and 5 bases at J, with 21 bases between the two ends. CDR1 is ENHRY, CDR2 SYGVKD, per germline. The CDR3 runs to 16 residues. The repertoire was sequenced with immunoSEQ multiplex PCR; TCRdb's copy has only in-frame clones and lacks some. The sample shows 2 million to 2.5 million clones, over 85% of them seen only once. The chain carries TRBV10-3 and TRBJ2-3; D not resolved. The origin of this receptor is a man younger than 35 in good health. Some clones in this sample may be carry-over from other donors' samples. Sequenced sample: naive CD4+ T cells from PBMCs. Subset specified: CD45RA+ positively selected. CDR3 region: CAIRDDRLIGRDTQYF. CDR3 nucleotide sequence: TGTGCCATCAGAGACGACCGTTTGATCGGTCGAGATACGCAGTATTTT.